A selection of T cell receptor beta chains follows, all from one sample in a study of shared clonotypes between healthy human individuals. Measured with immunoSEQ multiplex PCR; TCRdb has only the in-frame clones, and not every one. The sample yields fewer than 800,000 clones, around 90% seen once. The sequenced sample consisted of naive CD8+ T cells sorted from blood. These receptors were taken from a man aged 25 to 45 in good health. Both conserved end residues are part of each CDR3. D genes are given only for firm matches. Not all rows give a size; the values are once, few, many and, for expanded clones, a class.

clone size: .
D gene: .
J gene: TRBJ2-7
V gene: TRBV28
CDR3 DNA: TGTGCCAGCAGTTTGAAGGGGGGCGGGGAGAGCTCCTACGAGCAGTACTTC
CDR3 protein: CASSLKGGGESSYEQYF

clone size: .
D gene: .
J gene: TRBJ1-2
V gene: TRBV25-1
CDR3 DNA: TGTGCCAGCAGTGGCGTGACGGGGACCGCCTTTAGCTACACCTTC
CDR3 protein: CASSGVTGTAFSYTF

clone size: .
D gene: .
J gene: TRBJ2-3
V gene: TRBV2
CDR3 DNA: TGTGCCAGCAGTGAACTTCCGGGGGGCGGAAACACAGATACGCAGTATTTT
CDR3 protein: CASSELPGGGNTDTQYF

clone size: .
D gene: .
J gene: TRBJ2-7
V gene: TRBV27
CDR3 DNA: TGTGCCAGCAGTTTAGGGGGATCAAGCTACGAGCAGTACTTC
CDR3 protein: CASSLGGSSYEQYF

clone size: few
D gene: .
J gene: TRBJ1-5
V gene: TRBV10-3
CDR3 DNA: TGTGCCATCGGATCCTATTATAGCAATCAGCCCCAGCATTTT
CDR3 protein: CAIGSYYSNQPQHF

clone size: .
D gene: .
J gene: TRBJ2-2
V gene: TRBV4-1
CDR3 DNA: TGCGCCAGCAGCCAAACCCTTGGGAAGAACACCGGGGAGCTGTTTTTT
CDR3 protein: CASSQTLGKNTGELFF

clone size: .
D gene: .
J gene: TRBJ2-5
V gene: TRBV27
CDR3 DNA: TGTGCCAGCAGCTTGGGGCCGCTTATACTTAAAGAGACCCAGTACTTC
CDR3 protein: CASSLGPLILKETQYF

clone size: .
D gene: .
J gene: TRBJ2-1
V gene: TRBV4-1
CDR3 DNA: TGCGCCAGCAGCCAAGATTTCCCCCGGGACTCGCACTACAATGAGCAGTTCTTC
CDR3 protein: CASSQDFPRDSHYNEQFF

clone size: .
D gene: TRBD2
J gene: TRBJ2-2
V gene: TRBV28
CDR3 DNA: TGTGCCAGCAGTTCCCGACTAGCGGGAACCCTTATCACCGGGGAGCTGTTTTTT
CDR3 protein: CASSSRLAGTLITGELFF

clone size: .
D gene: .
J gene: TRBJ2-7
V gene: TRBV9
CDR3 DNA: TGTGCCAGCAGCGTCTGGGGGGCTGGAGCCTACGAGCAGTACTTC
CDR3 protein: CASSVWGAGAYEQYF

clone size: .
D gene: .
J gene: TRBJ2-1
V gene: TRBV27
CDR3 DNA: TGTGCCAGCAGTTTATACAGGAGCTCCTACAATGAGCAGTTCTTC
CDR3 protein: CASSLYRSSYNEQFF

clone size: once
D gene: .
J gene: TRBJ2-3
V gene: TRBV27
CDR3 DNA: TGTGCCAGCGGAGGGCCTCGTAGCCCCATCAGGGCGCAGTATTTT
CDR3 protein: CASGGPRSPIRAQYF

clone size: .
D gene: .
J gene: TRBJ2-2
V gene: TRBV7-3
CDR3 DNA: TGTGCCAGCAGCTTAATAGCTGCGAGGAACACCGGGGAGCTGTTTTTT
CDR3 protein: CASSLIAARNTGELFF

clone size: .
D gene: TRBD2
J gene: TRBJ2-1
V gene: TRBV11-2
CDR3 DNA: TGTGCCAGCAGCTTCTTGGCGGGAGACCGGTTCTTC
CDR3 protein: CASSFLAGDRFF

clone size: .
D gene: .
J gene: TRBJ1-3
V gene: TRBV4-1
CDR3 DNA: TGCGCCAGCAGCCAAGATTTGATCTCTGGAAACACCATATATTTT
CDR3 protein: CASSQDLISGNTIYF

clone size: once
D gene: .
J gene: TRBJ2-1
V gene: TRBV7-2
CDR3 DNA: TGTGCCAGCAGCTTAGGGGACAACTACAATGAGCAGTTCTTC
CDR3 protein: CASSLGDNYNEQFF

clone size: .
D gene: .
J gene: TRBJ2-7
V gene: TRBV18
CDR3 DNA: TGTGCCAGCTCACCACCGGGAACGGGACACCCCTCCTACGAGCAGTACTTC
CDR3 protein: CASSPPGTGHPSYEQYF

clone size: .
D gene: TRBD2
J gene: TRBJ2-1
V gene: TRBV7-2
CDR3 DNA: TGTGCCAGCAGCTTATCCTTAGCGGGGTACAATGAGCAGTTCTTC
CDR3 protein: CASSLSLAGYNEQFF

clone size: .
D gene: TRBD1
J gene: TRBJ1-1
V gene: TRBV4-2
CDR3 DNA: TGTGCCAGCAGCTTCCTGGGACAGGGGGCTTTGAGTACTGAAGCTTTCTTT
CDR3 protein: CASSFLGQGALSTEAFF

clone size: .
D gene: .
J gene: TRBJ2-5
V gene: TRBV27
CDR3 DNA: TGTGCCAGCAGTTTGAGCGGGGAGACCCAGTACTTC
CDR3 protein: CASSLSGETQYF